This T cell receptor (beta chain) was captured in a study of blood T cells in healthy people across ages. Ranging in age from roughly 6 to 90, the donors were healthy Caucasian individuals from Russia. Study-level results: With age, beta diversity per million T cells declined roughly linearly, significantly by approximately 40. A strong correlation was found between TCR beta diversity and the percentage of naive T cells.

Between the trimmed V and J ends, which lost 2 bases and 5 bases, there was a span of 12 bases. The CDR3 has 13 amino acids. Germline CDR1 GTSNPN, CDR2 SVGIG (reference sequence). In regard to this clonotype: What it recognizes is unknown.

The authors ran a second PCR of about 6 to 12 cycles using a sample-barcoded 5' primer and a J-beta primer mix. Carrying 12 random nucleotides, a template-switch adaptor labeled each individual cDNA molecule. TCRdb redid the calling of the 5' RACE reads with MiXCR, one entry per CDR3 protein. The sample lists about 1.6 million distinct CDR3 sequences, about 35% seen once, with around 10% in the top ten. J is TRBJ1-1 and V is TRBV30; a weak D match, TRBD1 (5 bases). The origin of this receptor is a woman younger than 45 in good health. Sequenced sample: blood. Written as DNA, the CDR3 is TGTGCCTGGAGTTTTGGGGGGAGGACTGAAGCTTTCTTT. It encodes CAWSFGGRTEAFF.